Listed below are T cell receptor beta chains from one sample, sequenced in a study of response to subunit inactivated influenza vaccine. TCRdb used MiXCR to reprocess the RT-PCR reads, holding one entry per CDR3 protein. Of around 520,000 distinct CDR3 sequences in the sample, about 25% were seen once. This specimen was CD4+ T cells sorted from PBMCs, taken about 5 days after vaccination. The receptors shown here come from a man aged 50 to 59 who received an inactivated influenza vaccine. Each CDR3 is given with its conserved first and last residue. Fields, in order: clone size, J gene, V gene, D gene, CDR3 DNA, CDR3 protein. The D gene is left open where the match is weak. Expanded clones are given a class, and other clones once, few, many or no size at all.

clone size: .
J gene: TRBJ1-3
V gene: TRBV25-1
D gene: .
CDR3 DNA: TGTGCCAGCAGTGATTCCTACAGGGCTGGAAACACCATATATTTT
CDR3 protein: CASSDSYRAGNTIYF

clone size: many
J gene: TRBJ2-3
V gene: TRBV12-3/TRBV12-4
D gene: TRBD2
CDR3 DNA: TGCGCCAGCAGCTTTTCGGGGGGGACAGATACGCAGTATTTT
CDR3 protein: CASSFSGGTDTQYF

clone size: .
J gene: TRBJ1-5
V gene: TRBV5-8
D gene: TRBD1
CDR3 DNA: TGTGCCAGCAGCTTCGACAGGGCGAATCAGCCCCAGCATTTT
CDR3 protein: CASSFDRANQPQHF

clone size: .
J gene: TRBJ2-2
V gene: TRBV12-3/TRBV12-4
D gene: .
CDR3 DNA: TGTGCCAGCAATCTAGGAGCCTCTACCGGGGAGCTGTTTTTT
CDR3 protein: CASNLGASTGELFF

clone size: .
J gene: TRBJ2-6
V gene: TRBV7-9
D gene: TRBD1
CDR3 DNA: TGTGCCAGCAGCCGCCGGACAGGGAAGGGCAACGTCCTGACTTTC
CDR3 protein: CASSRRTGKGNVLTF

clone size: .
J gene: TRBJ2-7
V gene: TRBV28
D gene: .
CDR3 DNA: TGTGCCACCGGGAGGACAGCCCCGAGCGGGCAGTACTTC
CDR3 protein: CATGRTAPSGQYF

clone size: .
J gene: TRBJ2-7
V gene: TRBV10-3
D gene: TRBD1
CDR3 DNA: TGTGCCATCGGGGGACAGGGGTTGGCCGAGCAGTACTTC
CDR3 protein: CAIGGQGLAEQYF

clone size: many
J gene: TRBJ2-3
V gene: TRBV12-3/TRBV12-4
D gene: TRBD2
CDR3 DNA: TGTGCCAGCAGTGTCTATAGCGGGGGGGCCACAGATACGCAGTATTTT
CDR3 protein: CASSVYSGGATDTQYF

clone size: few
J gene: TRBJ2-7
V gene: TRBV18
D gene: .
CDR3 DNA: TGTGCCAGCTCACCGTCCAGGGGATCCTACGAGCAGTACTTC
CDR3 protein: CASSPSRGSYEQYF

clone size: .
J gene: TRBJ2-5
V gene: TRBV11-2
D gene: .
CDR3 DNA: TGTGCCAGCAGCTTTGTCAGCACAGTTAGGGAGACCCAGTACTTC
CDR3 protein: CASSFVSTVRETQYF

clone size: .
J gene: TRBJ2-7
V gene: TRBV2
D gene: TRBD1
CDR3 DNA: TGTGCCAGCAGTCCGGGACAGGGGTGGGAGCAGTACTTC
CDR3 protein: CASSPGQGWEQYF

clone size: .
J gene: TRBJ2-7
V gene: TRBV9
D gene: TRBD2
CDR3 DNA: TGTGCCAGCAGCCCCCGGGAGGGAATCTCCTACGAGCAGTACTTC
CDR3 protein: CASSPREGISYEQYF

clone size: few
J gene: TRBJ2-7
V gene: TRBV11-2
D gene: TRBD1
CDR3 DNA: TGTGCCTCCGGCGGGACAGGGACCTACGAGCAGTACTTC
CDR3 protein: CASGGTGTYEQYF

clone size: few
J gene: TRBJ2-1
V gene: TRBV11-1
D gene: TRBD2
CDR3 DNA: TGTGCCAGCAGCCGGCCGGGACTAGCGCACCAAAACTCCTACAATGAGCAGTTCTTC
CDR3 protein: CASSRPGLAHQNSYNEQFF

clone size: .
J gene: TRBJ1-2
V gene: TRBV12-3/TRBV12-4
D gene: .
CDR3 DNA: TGTGCCAGCAGTTCAACAGGGTATGGCTACACCTTC
CDR3 protein: CASSSTGYGYTF

clone size: .
J gene: TRBJ1-5
V gene: TRBV6-1
D gene: .
CDR3 DNA: TGTGCCAGCAGTCCACGGACTCTCGCCAGGCCGGATAGCAATCAGCCCCAGCATTTT
CDR3 protein: CASSPRTLARPDSNQPQHF

clone size: .
J gene: TRBJ2-1
V gene: TRBV7-6
D gene: TRBD2
CDR3 DNA: TGTGCCAGCAGCTTAGGGACGGGGGGGCCCAATGAGCAGTTCTTC
CDR3 protein: CASSLGTGGPNEQFF

clone size: few
J gene: TRBJ2-2
V gene: TRBV27
D gene: TRBD2
CDR3 DNA: TGTGCCAGCAGTAAACTAGCGGGAGTAGGTGGGGCCGGGGAGCTGTTTTTT
CDR3 protein: CASSKLAGVGGAGELFF

clone size: once
J gene: TRBJ2-3
V gene: TRBV4-1
D gene: TRBD2
CDR3 DNA: TGCGCCAGCAAGCCACGGGACTCCCAAGGACTAGCGGGAGTAGTTGGCACAGATACGCAGTATTTT
CDR3 protein: CASKPRDSQGLAGVVGTDTQYF

clone size: few
J gene: TRBJ2-1
V gene: TRBV12-3/TRBV12-4
D gene: .
CDR3 DNA: TGTGCCAGCAGTTTTGAAGGCATTGAGCAGTTCTTC
CDR3 protein: CASSFEGIEQFF

clone size: many
J gene: TRBJ1-1
V gene: TRBV5-1
D gene: .
CDR3 DNA: TGCGCCAGCAGCGACAGGCCGGACGGGGGCGGCGGAGCTTTCTTT
CDR3 protein: CASSDRPDGGGGAFF

clone size: few
J gene: TRBJ1-2
V gene: TRBV5-4
D gene: .
CDR3 DNA: TGTGCCAGCAGCTTGGATCCCGGGGGCAACTATGGCTACACCTTC
CDR3 protein: CASSLDPGGNYGYTF

clone size: few
J gene: TRBJ1-2
V gene: TRBV12-3/TRBV12-4
D gene: .
CDR3 DNA: TGTGCCAGCAGTAGAACAGGGCAGTATGGCTACACCTTC
CDR3 protein: CASSRTGQYGYTF

clone size: few
J gene: TRBJ2-3
V gene: TRBV6-1
D gene: TRBD1
CDR3 DNA: TGTGCCAGCAGGACGGGGTACGGGACAGGGTACACAGATACGCAGTATTTT
CDR3 protein: CASRTGYGTGYTDTQYF

clone size: few
J gene: TRBJ1-1
V gene: TRBV5-1
D gene: .
CDR3 DNA: TGCGCCAGCAGCCTGGGACATAATGGGAACACTGAAGCTTTCTTT
CDR3 protein: CASSLGHNGNTEAFF

clone size: .
J gene: TRBJ2-3
V gene: TRBV12-3/TRBV12-4
D gene: TRBD2
CDR3 DNA: TGTGCCAGCAGTACGGGACTAGCGGGGGGCACAGATATGCAGTATTTT
CDR3 protein: CASSTGLAGGTDMQYF

clone size: few
J gene: TRBJ2-7
V gene: TRBV6-2/TRBV6-3
D gene: TRBD1
CDR3 DNA: TGTGCCAGCAGTTTCGGACAGGACAAGATCTACGAGCAGTACTTC
CDR3 protein: CASSFGQDKIYEQYF

clone size: .
J gene: TRBJ2-4
V gene: TRBV4-1
D gene: .
CDR3 DNA: TGCGCCAGCAGCCAAGGCGCTATCTACTTAGCCAAAAACATTCAGTACTTC
CDR3 protein: CASSQGAIYLAKNIQYF

clone size: .
J gene: TRBJ2-7
V gene: TRBV5-8
D gene: .
CDR3 DNA: TGTGCCAGCAGCTTGGTAGGCGGGTTCCCCTACGAGCAGTACTTC
CDR3 protein: CASSLVGGFPYEQYF

clone size: few
J gene: TRBJ2-2
V gene: TRBV5-1
D gene: .
CDR3 DNA: TGCGCCAGCAGCTCTGGACCGGGACAGAACACCGGGGAGCTGTTTTTT
CDR3 protein: CASSSGPGQNTGELFF

clone size: few
J gene: TRBJ2-1
V gene: TRBV12-3/TRBV12-4
D gene: .
CDR3 DNA: TGTGCCAGCAGTTTCGGGGCAGTCAATGAGCAGTTCTTC
CDR3 protein: CASSFGAVNEQFF

clone size: few
J gene: TRBJ1-4
V gene: TRBV20-1
D gene: .
CDR3 DNA: TGCAGTGCTAGAGAGGATAGGCTTAAAGCAACTAATGAAAAACTGTTTTTT
CDR3 protein: CSAREDRLKATNEKLFF

clone size: many
J gene: TRBJ2-2
V gene: TRBV24-1
D gene: TRBD1
CDR3 DNA: TGTGCCACCAGTGATTTTGTGGGGACAGGGTTCACCGGGGAGCTGTTTTTT
CDR3 protein: CATSDFVGTGFTGELFF

clone size: .
J gene: TRBJ1-6
V gene: TRBV4-2
D gene: .
CDR3 DNA: TGTGCCAGCAGCCGCCGGGGGACCTATAATTCACCCCTCCACTTT
CDR3 protein: CASSRRGTYNSPLHF

clone size: few
J gene: TRBJ1-5
V gene: TRBV6-1
D gene: .
CDR3 DNA: TGTGCCAGCCTTGAGGGAAACAATCAGCCCCAGCATTTT
CDR3 protein: CASLEGNNQPQHF

clone size: few
J gene: TRBJ1-1
V gene: TRBV6-5
D gene: .
CDR3 DNA: TGTGCCAGCAGTTACCTCTCGAACACTGAAGCTTTCTTT
CDR3 protein: CASSYLSNTEAFF

clone size: .
J gene: TRBJ2-2
V gene: TRBV6-1
D gene: TRBD2
CDR3 DNA: TGTGCCAGCTCGACCCGATGGGGGGGGGGCACCGGGGAGCTGTTTTTT
CDR3 protein: CASSTRWGGGTGELFF

clone size: few
J gene: TRBJ2-1
V gene: TRBV28
D gene: .
CDR3 DNA: TGTGCCAGCAGGGGTATCGGCTCCTACAATGAGCAGTTCTTC
CDR3 protein: CASRGIGSYNEQFF

clone size: many
J gene: TRBJ1-2
V gene: TRBV29-1
D gene: .
CDR3 DNA: TGCAGCGTTGACTCTATAGATGGCTACACCTTC
CDR3 protein: CSVDSIDGYTF

clone size: .
J gene: TRBJ2-7
V gene: TRBV10-3
D gene: .
CDR3 DNA: TGTGCCATCAGGCAGAGAGGCGAGCAGTACTTC
CDR3 protein: CAIRQRGEQYF

clone size: few
J gene: TRBJ2-1
V gene: TRBV7-8
D gene: .
CDR3 DNA: TGTGCCAGCAGCTGGGGATCTGGCCTAGCCAATGAGCAGTTCTTC
CDR3 protein: CASSWGSGLANEQFF

clone size: many
J gene: TRBJ2-7
V gene: TRBV10-3
D gene: .
CDR3 DNA: TGTGCCATCAGTGAGTCGGGGGGCAGGGAGGCCGAGCAGTACTTC
CDR3 protein: CAISESGGREAEQYF

clone size: .
J gene: TRBJ2-7
V gene: TRBV10-1
D gene: TRBD1
CDR3 DNA: TGCGCCAGCAGTGACTCCGGGACAGGGCAAAATGAGCAGTACTTC
CDR3 protein: CASSDSGTGQNEQYF

clone size: .
J gene: TRBJ2-1
V gene: TRBV12-3/TRBV12-4
D gene: TRBD2
CDR3 DNA: TGTGCCAGCAGTTTAGGGACTAGTGTTGGGCAGTTCTTC
CDR3 protein: CASSLGTSVGQFF

clone size: .
J gene: TRBJ2-5
V gene: TRBV29-1
D gene: .
CDR3 DNA: TGCAGCGTTGAAGATAATATGGGTGAGACCCAGTACTTC
CDR3 protein: CSVEDNMGETQYF

clone size: .
J gene: TRBJ2-1
V gene: TRBV19
D gene: .
CDR3 DNA: TGTGCCAGTAGCCGCCCTCGGGGCTCGGATGAGCAGTTCTTC
CDR3 protein: CASSRPRGSDEQFF

clone size: .
J gene: TRBJ2-4
V gene: TRBV20-1
D gene: .
CDR3 DNA: TGCAGTGGCTCGGGACTAGCCAAAAACATTCAGTACTTC
CDR3 protein: CSGSGLAKNIQYF

clone size: many
J gene: TRBJ2-6
V gene: TRBV12-3/TRBV12-4
D gene: .
CDR3 DNA: TGTGCCAGCAGCTTAGGGGCGTCCGGGGCCAACGTCCTGACTTTC
CDR3 protein: CASSLGASGANVLTF

clone size: many
J gene: TRBJ2-4
V gene: TRBV6-2/TRBV6-3
D gene: TRBD1
CDR3 DNA: TGTGCCAGCAGTGTCTGGGACAGGGGTTTGGACATTCAGTACTTC
CDR3 protein: CASSVWDRGLDIQYF

clone size: few
J gene: TRBJ2-2
V gene: TRBV25-1
D gene: .
CDR3 DNA: TGTGCCAGCAGTGCCAGGGGAGGAGGGGACGGGGAGCTGTTTTTT
CDR3 protein: CASSARGGGDGELFF

clone size: few
J gene: TRBJ2-4
V gene: TRBV20-1
D gene: .
CDR3 DNA: TGCAGTGCCACCCCCCCAGCAGCCAAAAACATTCAGTACTTC
CDR3 protein: CSATPPAAKNIQYF

clone size: few
J gene: TRBJ2-5
V gene: TRBV20-1
D gene: .
CDR3 DNA: TGCAGTGCAAGAAACTCGGGTCCAGAGACCCAGTACTTC
CDR3 protein: CSARNSGPETQYF

clone size: .
J gene: TRBJ2-5
V gene: TRBV6-5
D gene: .
CDR3 DNA: TGTGCCAGCAGTTTCGACAGGACTGGGCAGACCCAGTACTTC
CDR3 protein: CASSFDRTGQTQYF

clone size: many
J gene: TRBJ2-3
V gene: TRBV29-1
D gene: .
CDR3 DNA: TGCAGCGTTGGGATAGGCTCCTTTAGCACAGATACGCAGTATTTT
CDR3 protein: CSVGIGSFSTDTQYF

clone size: once
J gene: TRBJ1-3
V gene: TRBV4-3
D gene: .
CDR3 DNA: TGCGCCAGCAGCCAAGATGGGCCAGGAACTGGAAACACCATATATTTT
CDR3 protein: CASSQDGPGTGNTIYF